The 26 T cell receptor beta chains given below trace back to one sample, sequenced in a study of blood T cells in healthy people across ages. Sample-barcoded 5' priming and a J-beta primer mix drove a second PCR of roughly 7 to 11 cycles. MiXCR was run by TCRdb on the 5' RACE reads, yielding one entry per CDR3 protein. The sample holds approximately 690,000 distinct CDR3 sequences, approximately 40% seen once. Sequencing used blood. Receptors originate from an elderly man in good health.

The chain recombines TRBV27 with TRBJ2-3; a possible D gene is TRBD1 (5 bases). This CDR3 is built from 15 residues. V was trimmed by 0 bases and J by 4 bases, leaving 11 bases between them. Germline loops: CDR1 MNHEY, CDR2 SMNVEV (reference sequence). The DNA of the CDR3 is TGTGCCAGCAGTTTATCGTCCAGGGTTGCAGATACGCAGTATTTT. It is translated as CASSLSSRVADTQYF.

This sequence joins TRBV7-2 and TRBJ2-7; 9 bases align to TRBD1. The CDR3 consists of 15 residues. V shed 5 bases and J 1 base; nucleotides not matched to a gene: 6. The germline CDR1 and CDR2 sequences are SGHTA and FQGNSA. For the CDR3, the DNA is TGTGCCAGCAGCCCACAGGGACAGGGATCCTACGAGCAGTACTTC. It yields the protein CASSPQGQGSYEQYF.

As concerns this clonotype: One base away lies a much larger clone, so this may be a sequencing read error. The V call is TRBV7-2, the J call TRBJ2-7, with 7 bases identical to TRBD1. The germline gives CDR1 SGHTA, CDR2 FQGNSA. There are 13 residues in the CDR3. V trimming: 2 bases; J trimming: 7 bases; junction bases outside the gene matches: 5. CDR3 bases: TGTGCCAGCAGCTTAACTACAGGGGTTGAGCAGTACTTC. Translation gives CASSLTTGVEQYF.

This clonotype was seen a handful of times. The chain uses TRBV28 and TRBJ1-2; D is unresolved. The V gene's germline CDR1 is MDHEN and CDR2 SYDVKM. Trimming removed 8 bases at V and 3 bases at J, with 13 bases between. CDR3 length: 13 residues. The CDR3 loop reads CASSSLVDYGYTF. For the CDR3, the DNA is TGTGCCAGCTCCTCTCTAGTAGACTATGGCTACACCTTC.

Points on this clonotype: One junction end disagrees with the germline gene, perhaps due to a read error. The chain couples TRBV29-1 to TRBJ2-7; 8 bases align to TRBD1. Germline CDR1 and CDR2: SQVTM and ANQGSEA. The CDR3 has 13 residues. CDR3 DNA sequence: TGCAGCGTTGAAGGACAGGGGTCGGGCGAGCGGTACTTC. Translating it yields CSVEGQGSGERYF.

This chain joins TRBV4-1 and TRBJ2-3, with 14 bases matching TRBD2. The CDR3 runs 18 residues. Germline trimming cut 3 bases from V and 7 bases from J; bases unmatched to any gene: 12. The germline V gene encodes CDR1 MGHRA and CDR2 YSYEKL. The CDR3 coding sequence is TGCGCCAGCAGCCAGGCTGGGACTAGCGGGGGCCCCCAAAATACGCAGTATTTT. Protein: CASSQAGTSGGPQNTQYF.

This clonotype was picked up a small number of times. The gene calls are TRBV9 and TRBJ2-1, with D perhaps assigned TRBD1 or TRBD2 (5 bases each). V was pared by 1 base and J by 5 bases, with 10 bases between. This CDR3 is 14 amino acids long. Germline V gene data show CDR1 as SGDLS and CDR2 as YYNGEE. The CDR3 is CASSVWDGDNEQFF. The CDR3 coding sequence is TGTGCCAGCAGCGTATGGGACGGGGACAATGAGCAGTTCTTC.

With regard to this clonotype: The junction departs from germline at one end; a sequencing error may be responsible. This chain joins TRBV12-3 or TRBV12-4 and TRBJ2-1, with 11 positions matching TRBD2. The CDR3 has 15 residues. This chain's CDR3 is CASSLSGGAYNERFF. As DNA, the CDR3 is TGTGCCAGCAGCCTTAGCGGGGGGGCCTACAATGAGCGGTTCTTC.

This clonotype was counted between two and nine times. The chain employs TRBV7-2 and TRBJ2-7, with 13 positions matching TRBD2. V lost 5 bases and J lost 7; bases outside the gene matches: 8. CDR3 length: 15 residues. Per germline, CDR1 SGHTA and CDR2 FQGNSA. The CDR3 sequence is CASSVRTSGSNEQYF. CDR3 DNA sequence: TGTGCCAGCAGCGTACGGACTAGCGGGAGCAATGAGCAGTACTTC.

This clonotype has a single count. The V call is TRBV20-1, the J call TRBJ2-1, with 10 bases aligning to TRBD2. The CDR3 totals 18 residues. V trimming: 0 bases; J trimming: 1 base; junction bases outside the gene matches: 9. Per the germline V gene, CDR1 is DFQATT and CDR2 is SNEGSKA (reference sequence). CDR3 nucleotides: TGCAGTGCTAGAGATAGGATAGCGGGAGGTGGATCCTACAATGAGCAGTTCTTC. Translating gives CSARDRIAGGGSYNEQFF.

J is TRBJ2-5 and V is TRBV6-2 or TRBV6-3; possibly TRBD2 for D (7 bases). There are 17 residues in the CDR3. Germline V gene lookup returns CDR1 MNHEY and CDR2 SVGEGT. V lost 8 bases and J lost 3, with 25 bases in between. Here the CDR3 DNA reads TGTGCCAGCCTTACGCGATCGTCGGGGGGCGTTAAAGAGACCCAGTACTTC. This sequence encodes CASLTRSSGGVKETQYF.

J is TRBJ2-1 and V is TRBV20-1, with 9 bases fitting TRBD2. CDR1 DFQATT and CDR2 SNEGSKA come from the germline V gene (reference sequence). Unmatched junction bases numbered 7, after V lost 6 bases and J lost 4 bases. This CDR3 is built from 14 residues. The CDR3 region is CSAKREVGYNEQFF. The CDR3 coding sequence is TGCAGTGCGAAGCGGGAGGTTGGTTACAATGAGCAGTTCTTC.

V usage is TRBV5-1 and J usage is TRBJ2-5; D gene uncertain. The J call may be in error: the DNA end matches TRBJ2-7 better. CDR1 is SGHRS, CDR2 YFSETQ, per germline. This CDR3 contains 11 residues. The CDR3 nucleotides are TGCGCCACCCGGTACCGTACCGAGCAGTACTTC. It is translated as CATRYRTEQYF.

The table lists this clonotype with a few counts. The V call is TRBV18, the J call TRBJ2-3; 7 bases fit TRBD2. J gave up 2 bases and V 1 base, and 3 bases lay outside the gene matches. The germline gives CDR1 KGHSH, CDR2 LQKENI. The CDR3 is made up of 15 amino acids. The CDR3 loop reads CASSPRAGPTDTQYF. In DNA form, the CDR3 reads TGTGCCAGCTCACCACGAGCGGGACCCACAGATACGCAGTATTTT.

This clonotype occurred a few times. The J gene is TRBJ2-3, the V gene TRBV7-2; TRBD2 might be the D (6 bases). Germline V CDR1 and CDR2: SGHTA, FQGNSA. V lost 5 bases to trimming and J lost 2 bases, with 14 bases between them. This CDR3 is 15 amino acids long. The CDR3 DNA follows: TGTGCCAGCAGCGTGGGACTTTTGAACACAGATACGCAGTATTTT. Protein: CASSVGLLNTDTQYF.

Comments on this clonotype: This may be a read error: a much more frequent sequence differs by one nucleotide. The chain carries TRBV29-1 and TRBJ2-7; D unclear. The V gene lost 4 bases and the J gene lost 7 bases, with 11 bases spanning the gap. This CDR3 has 11 residues. CDR1 and CDR2 from the germline V gene are SQVTM and ANQGSEA. The CDR3 here is CSVGSYNEQYF. CDR3 bases: TGCAGCGTTGGCTCCTACAATGAGCAGTACTTC.

This clonotype occurred a few times. This chain joins TRBV14 and TRBJ1-2; D is ambiguous. This CDR3 region has 15 residues. Germline-derived CDR1 and CDR2 are SGHDN and FVKESK. V dropped 1 base and J dropped 4 bases, with 13 bases sitting between them. The CDR3 DNA follows: TGTGCCAGCAGCCAAGCTGGTTCCCGCTTCTATGGCTACACCTTC. This gives the protein CASSQAGSRFYGYTF.

The chain recombines TRBV6-2 or TRBV6-3 with TRBJ2-7, with 8 bases fitting TRBD1. The CDR3 runs to 15 residues. CDR1 and CDR2 (germline): MNHEY, SVGEGT. V was pared by 2 bases and J by 4 bases, with 7 bases of the junction left unmatched. The CDR3 spells CASSYDGTGSYEQYF. The CDR3 nucleotides are TGTGCCAGCAGTTACGACGGGACAGGCAGTTACGAGCAGTACTTC.

A few counts support this clonotype. The V and J genes are TRBV5-1 and TRBJ1-6; no clear D gene. Germline lookup yields CDR1 SGHRS and CDR2 YFSETQ. The CDR3 totals 15 residues. Trimming took 0 bases from V and 7 from J, leaving 11 bases between them. This CDR3 is CASSLDGGGNSPLHF. The CDR3 DNA reads TGCGCCAGCAGCTTGGATGGTGGCGGGAATTCACCCCTCCACTTT.

This chain uses TRBV6-1 with TRBJ1-2; 7 nucleotides match TRBD1. Germline loops: CDR1 MNHNS, CDR2 SASEGT. V shed 6 bases, J shed 8 bases, and the junction held 12 bases outside the gene matches. The CDR3 runs to 14 residues. The CDR3 nucleotides read TGTGCCAGCAGGGTAACGAGGGGAGGGGGCGGCTACACCTTC. Residues: CASRVTRGGGGYTF.

This clonotype was seen a handful of times. The gene calls are TRBV7-2 and TRBJ2-3, with D tentatively TRBD2 (5 bases). Germline CDR1 is SGHTA and CDR2 is FQGNSA. The CDR3 is made up of 15 amino acids. The V gene lost 5 bases and the J gene lost 0 bases, with 12 bases spanning the gap. CDR3 in amino acids: CASSPQTISTDTQYF. CDR3 DNA sequence: TGTGCCAGCAGCCCACAGACTATTAGCACAGATACGCAGTATTTT.

In regard to this clonotype: A junction end diverges from the germline sequence, so it may reflect a read error. The chain couples TRBV18 to TRBJ2-5; 8 bases fit TRBD1. This CDR3 is 13 amino acids long. From germline, CDR1 is KGHSH and CDR2 LQKENI. CDR3 in DNA: TGTACCAGCTCACCAACGGACAGGGCCGAGCATTACTTC. It translates to CTSSPTDRAEHYF.

This clonotype was seen just once. V gene TRBV5-1 combines with J gene TRBJ1-1, with 12 bases fitting TRBD1. The CDR3 runs 17 residues. The germline V gene encodes CDR1 SGHRS and CDR2 YFSETQ. V lost 4 bases, J lost 5 bases, and 12 bases stayed unmatched. The CDR3 DNA sequence: TGCGCCAGCAGCCCCGGGGGACAGGGGGCTTCGCGGACTGAAGCTTTCTTT. It encodes CASSPGGQGASRTEAFF. The full variable domain, its missing parts supplied by reference TRBV5-1 and TRBJ1-1, is KAGVTQTPRYLIKTRGQQVTLSCSPISGHRSVSWYQQTPGQGLQFLFEYFSETQRNKGNFPGRFSGRQFSNSRSEMNVSTLELGDSALYLCASSPGGQGASRTEAFFGQGTRLTVV.

The chain uses TRBV28 and TRBJ2-3, with D perhaps TRBD1 or TRBD2 (7 bases each). From germline, CDR1 is MDHEN and CDR2 SYDVKM. V lost 8 bases, J lost 2 bases, and 17 bases lay in between. This CDR3 has 15 amino acids. This CDR3 reads CASGEAGQSTDTQYF. The CDR3 coding sequence is TGTGCCAGCGGCGAAGCGGGACAGTCCACAGATACGCAGTATTTT.

This clonotype was recorded a few times. This chain joins TRBV5-1 and TRBJ2-7; possible D gene TRBD2, 5 bases. The germline gives CDR1 SGHRS, CDR2 YFSETQ. The V end lost 2 bases, the J end lost 2 bases, and 11 bases lay between the germline ends. The CDR3 consists of 14 residues. CDR3 bases: TGCGCCAGCAGCTTTTGGACGGAGGCCTACGAGCAGTACTTC. Amino acids: CASSFWTEAYEQYF.

The CDR3 DNA reads as TGTGCCAGCGGAGTTGGAGGGGGCCCCTACGAGCAGTACTTC. Its translation is CASGVGGGPYEQYF. The V and J genes are TRBV28 and TRBJ2-5; tentatively, D is TRBD1 (7 bases). The end of the DNA aligns better with TRBJ2-7, so the J call may be wrong. Germline CDR1 is MDHEN and CDR2 is SYDVKM. The CDR3 runs 14 residues.